This is a list of T cell receptor beta chains from one sample in a study of technical replicates of blood from a few donors. Profiling relied on immunoSEQ multiplex PCR, and the TCRdb table lists in-frame clones only, not all of them. The sample has about 70,000 clones; approximately 96% are singletons. The sequenced material came from T cells isolated from PBMCs. The receptors originated from a human donor in good health. Both conserved end residues are part of each CDR3. A D gene is named only where the DNA matches it firmly. For some rows the clone size is stated as once, few or many, or as a class when expanded; others skip it.

v_gene,d_gene,abundance,j_gene,CDR3nt,CDR3aa
TRBV2,TRBD1,-,TRBJ2-2,TGTGCCAGCAGGGAGACAGGGGGCAACACCGGGGAGCTGTTTTTT,CASRETGGNTGELFF
TRBV5-4,TRBD2,-,TRBJ2-2,TGTGCCAGCAGCTCACGACTAGCGGGATACACCGGGGAGCTGTTTTTT,CASSSRLAGYTGELFF
TRBV7-9,TRBD1,-,TRBJ2-1,TGTGCCAGCAGCTTAGCCGACAGGGTGAGGAATGAGCAGTTCTTC,CASSLADRVRNEQFF
TRBV4-2,-,-,TRBJ2-7,TGTGCCAGCAGCCAAGGGGGCAGCAACTACGAGCAGTACTTC,CASSQGGSNYEQYF
TRBV5-4,TRBD1,-,TRBJ1-1,TGTGCCAGCAGCGGCCGGGACAGCATGAACACTGAAGCTTTCTTT,CASSGRDSMNTEAFF
TRBV9,TRBD2,-,TRBJ2-4,TGTGCCAGCAGCGTCGGGGGGATGGCCAAAAACATTCAGTACTTC,CASSVGGMAKNIQYF
TRBV28,TRBD2,-,TRBJ2-1,TGTGCCAGCAGTAGTTTTTATACTAGCGGGGGTGGTGAGCAGTTCTTC,CASSSFYTSGGGEQFF
TRBV19,-,-,TRBJ2-7,TGTGCCAGTAGTATAGGAGCGGATTACTCCTACGAGCAGTACTTC,CASSIGADYSYEQYF
TRBV5-1,TRBD2,-,TRBJ2-1,TGCGCCAGCAGCATGGGACTAGCCGAGACCTACAATGAGCAGTTCTTC,CASSMGLAETYNEQFF
TRBV5-1,-,-,TRBJ2-7,TGCGCCAGCAGCTTGGAGGGGCGGGAAAACGAGCAGTACTTC,CASSLEGRENEQYF
TRBV19,TRBD2,-,TRBJ2-3,TGTGCCAGTAGTTCGACTAGCGGGAGAAAAAATACGCAGTATTTT,CASSSTSGRKNTQYF
TRBV6-1,-,once,TRBJ1-1,TGTGCCAGCAGTGAAGGGGGACTTAACACTGAAGCTTTCTTT,CASSEGGLNTEAFF
TRBV7-8,-,-,TRBJ2-4,TGTGCCAGCAGCTCCTTAATAGCCAAAAACATTCAGTACTTC,CASSSLIAKNIQYF
TRBV5-6,-,-,TRBJ2-2,TGTGCCAGCAGCTTGACAGGGTCGAACACCGGGGAGCTGTTTTTT,CASSLTGSNTGELFF
TRBV5-5,TRBD2,-,TRBJ2-7,TGTGCCAGCAGCCGACCCGAGTATAGCGGGAGCTCCTACGAGCAGTACTTC,CASSRPEYSGSSYEQYF
TRBV19,-,once,TRBJ1-2,TGTGCCAGTAGTGTTGGAGCCCATGGCTACACCTTC,CASSVGAHGYTF
TRBV10-1,TRBD2,-,TRBJ2-7,TGCGCCAGCAGTGAGTCCGGGACTAGCGGGTCTACTTACTTC,CASSESGTSGSTYF
TRBV10-1,TRBD1,-,TRBJ2-5,TGCGCCAGCAGTACAGGGGGCTTGGAGACCCAGTACTTC,CASSTGGLETQYF
TRBV12-5,-,-,TRBJ2-4,TGTGCTAGTGGATCCATGCCGGAAAACATTCAGTACTTC,CASGSMPENIQYF
TRBV4-2,TRBD2,-,TRBJ2-7,TGTGCCAGCAGCCAAGATCGAGGGACTAGCGGGAGACACTACGAGCAGTACTTC,CASSQDRGTSGRHYEQYF
TRBV29-1,-,-,TRBJ1-2,TGCAGCGTCTTACCTGGTACAGCTTCTAACTATGGCTACACCTTC,CSVLPGTASNYGYTF
TRBV30,-,once,TRBJ1-3,TGTGCCTGGAGTGTAGACGGGATCTCTGGAAACACCATATATTTT,CAWSVDGISGNTIYF
TRBV7-9,-,-,TRBJ1-2,TGTGCCAGCAGCGAAGGGGTGAACTATGGCTACACCTTC,CASSEGVNYGYTF
TRBV2,-,-,TRBJ2-3,TGTGCCAGCTGCACTGTAACAGATACGCAGTATTTT,CASCTVTDTQYF
TRBV28,-,-,TRBJ2-6,TGTGCCAGCAGTGGAGCCAATACCGGGGCCAACGTCCTGACTTTC,CASSGANTGANVLTF
TRBV23-1,TRBD1,-,TRBJ1-4,TGCGCCAGCAGTCAACCAAGGGGACAGGATTGGGGAAAACTGTTTTTT,CASSQPRGQDWGKLFF
TRBV11-2,TRBD2,-,TRBJ2-2,TGTGCCAGCAGCTCCATACCCGGGACTAGCGGGCCCGGGGAGCTGTTTTTT,CASSSIPGTSGPGELFF
TRBV5-4,TRBD2,-,TRBJ2-7,TGTGCCAGCAGTTCTAGCGGGGGGGCCTACGAGCAGTACTTC,CASSSSGGAYEQYF
TRBV4-1,TRBD1,-,TRBJ2-3,TGCGCCAGCTATTATCGTCTGAGGACAGGGAAGATAGATACGCAGTATTTT,CASYYRLRTGKIDTQYF
TRBV19,TRBD1,-,TRBJ1-1,TGTGCCAGTAGTCATCCGGTGGGACAGGGGGCGTCGGAAGCTTTCTTT,CASSHPVGQGASEAFF
TRBV5-1,TRBD2,once,TRBJ2-7,TGCGCCAGCAGCGTCGGGACTAGCTACGAGCAGTACTTC,CASSVGTSYEQYF
TRBV7-6,-,once,TRBJ1-1,TGTGCCAGCAGCGCGACAGACTCGATGAACACTGAAGCTTTCTTT,CASSATDSMNTEAFF
TRBV5-4,-,-,TRBJ1-1,TGTGCCAGCAGCTCCCGCGGGACGATGAACACTGAAGCTTTCTTT,CASSSRGTMNTEAFF
TRBV5-8,-,-,TRBJ2-5,TGTGCCAGCAGCTTATACAGGCAAAAACAAGAGACCCAGTACTTC,CASSLYRQKQETQYF
TRBV5-1,TRBD2,once,TRBJ2-5,TGCGCCAGCAGCTTGGGGCAGGGAGGGCAAGAGACCCAGTACTTC,CASSLGQGGQETQYF
TRBV5-1,TRBD1,-,TRBJ1-2,TGCGCCAGCAGCTTTTGGGGACAGGCTAACTATGGCTACACCTTC,CASSFWGQANYGYTF
TRBV7-9,-,once,TRBJ1-5,TGTGCCAGCAGCCCGGGAAGCAATCAGCCCCAGCATTTT,CASSPGSNQPQHF
TRBV7-6,-,once,TRBJ2-2,TGTGCCTCCAACTCAGGAACGGGAGTGGGCACCGGGGAGCTGTTTTTT,CASNSGTGVGTGELFF
TRBV18,TRBD2,-,TRBJ2-3,TGTGCCAGCTCACCACGAAGCGGGAGGGATACGCAGTATTTT,CASSPRSGRDTQYF
TRBV7-9,-,-,TRBJ2-5,TGTGCCAGCAGCTTTCGAGGCGAGACCCAGTACTTC,CASSFRGETQYF
TRBV19,TRBD1,-,TRBJ2-2,TGTGCCAGTAGCTTGACAGGGGACGGTTACACCGGGGAGCTGTTTTTT,CASSLTGDGYTGELFF
TRBV5-4,-,-,TRBJ2-1,TGTGCCAGCAGCTTGGTTTCTAGTCTACGCAATGAGCAGTTCTTC,CASSLVSSLRNEQFF
TRBV4-1,TRBD2,-,TRBJ2-7,TGCGCCAGCAGCGACCCACTAGCGGGTACCTACGAGCAGTACTTC,CASSDPLAGTYEQYF
TRBV4-1,TRBD2,-,TRBJ2-7,TGCGCCAGCAGCCAAGATCAGGGCGGGAGGGCCACCTTCCAGTACTTC,CASSQDQGGRATFQYF
TRBV5-1,-,-,TRBJ2-5,TGCGCCAGCAGCTCGCGACAGGTTCAAGAGACCCAGTACTTC,CASSSRQVQETQYF
TRBV2,-,-,TRBJ2-3,TGTGCCAGCAGTGACGAAGCGGATACGCAGTATTTT,CASSDEADTQYF
TRBV4-1,-,-,TRBJ2-7,TGCGCCAGCAGCCAAGATGAGACTACCGCCTACGAGCAGTACTTC,CASSQDETTAYEQYF
TRBV9,-,-,TRBJ1-1,TGTGCCAGCAGCGTAGAGTCAGCGTTGAACACTGAAGCTTTCTTT,CASSVESALNTEAFF
TRBV11-3,-,-,TRBJ2-1,TGTGCCAGCAGCTCGGGACTGCACAATGAGCAGTTCTTC,CASSSGLHNEQFF
TRBV5-1,-,-,TRBJ1-1,TGCGCCAGCAGTCTCCGAGGATTGAACACTGAAGCTTTCTTT,CASSLRGLNTEAFF
TRBV9,-,-,TRBJ1-1,TGTGCCAGCAGCGTAGGACAGGAGAACACTGAAGCTTTCTTT,CASSVGQENTEAFF